This section outlines one T cell receptor (beta chain) sequence together with its context. Its antigen is as yet unknown. Germline loops: CDR1 LNHNV, CDR2 YYDKDF (reference sequence). J was trimmed by 8 bases and V by 6 bases; bases with no gene match: 6. CDR3 length: 13 amino acids. The sample belongs to a study of cytomegalovirus exposure and HLA in healthy donors. Whole-study findings and limits: Across all donors, roughly uniform sequencing depth was an assumption of the presence/absence analyses. As a later analysis revealed, most CMV-associated TCR beta chains appeared HLA-restricted. As a later analysis showed, a missense DCLRE1C variant was linked to trimming of TCR beta V- and J-genes.

Amplification used 60 Vbeta primers and 13 Jbeta primers. The protocol was immunoSEQ multiplex PCR, while the TCRdb copy is restricted to in-frame clones and leaves out a portion. This listing includes 150,000 to 200,000 clones. Healthy bone marrow donors made up the cohort. The V and J genes are TRBV15 and TRBJ1-4; 7 bases are a match to TRBD1. The origin of this receptor is a woman aged 55-70 years in good health and CMV-seronegative. The sample consisted of PBMCs. CDR3 in amino acids: CATSPGQREKLFF. CDR3 DNA sequence: TGTGCCACCAGTCCGGGACAGAGAGAAAAACTGTTTTTT.